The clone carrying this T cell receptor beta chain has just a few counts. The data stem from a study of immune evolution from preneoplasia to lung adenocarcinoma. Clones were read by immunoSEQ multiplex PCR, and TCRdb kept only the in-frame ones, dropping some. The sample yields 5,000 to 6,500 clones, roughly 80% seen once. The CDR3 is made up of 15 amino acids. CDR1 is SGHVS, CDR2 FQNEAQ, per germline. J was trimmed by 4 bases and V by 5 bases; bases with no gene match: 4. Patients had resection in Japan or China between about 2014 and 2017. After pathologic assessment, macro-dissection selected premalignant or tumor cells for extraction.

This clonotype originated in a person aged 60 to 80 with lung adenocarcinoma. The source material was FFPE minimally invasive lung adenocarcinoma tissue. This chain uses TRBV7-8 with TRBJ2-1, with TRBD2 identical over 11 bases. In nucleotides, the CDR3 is TGTGCCAGCAGCCCGACTAGCGGGGATTACAATGAGCAGTTCTTC. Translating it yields CASSPTSGDYNEQFF.